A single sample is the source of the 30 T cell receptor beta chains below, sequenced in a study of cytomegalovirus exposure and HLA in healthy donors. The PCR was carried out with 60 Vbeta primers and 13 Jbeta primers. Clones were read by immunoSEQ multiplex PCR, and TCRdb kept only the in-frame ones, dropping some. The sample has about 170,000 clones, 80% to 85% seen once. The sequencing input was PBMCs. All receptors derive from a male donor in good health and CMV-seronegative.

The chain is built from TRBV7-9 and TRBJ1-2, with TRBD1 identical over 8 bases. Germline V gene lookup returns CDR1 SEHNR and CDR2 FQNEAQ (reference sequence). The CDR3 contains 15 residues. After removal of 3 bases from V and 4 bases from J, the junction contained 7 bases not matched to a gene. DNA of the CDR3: TGTGCCAGCAGCTTTGGGCAGGGGGCTGTCTATGGCTACACCTTC. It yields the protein CASSFGQGAVYGYTF. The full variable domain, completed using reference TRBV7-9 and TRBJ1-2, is DTGVSQNPRHKITKRGQNVTFRCDPISEHNRLYWYRQTLGQGPEFLTYFQNEAQLEKSRLLSDRFSAERPKGSFSTLEIQRTEQGDSAMYLCASSFGQGAVYGYTFGSGTRLTVV.

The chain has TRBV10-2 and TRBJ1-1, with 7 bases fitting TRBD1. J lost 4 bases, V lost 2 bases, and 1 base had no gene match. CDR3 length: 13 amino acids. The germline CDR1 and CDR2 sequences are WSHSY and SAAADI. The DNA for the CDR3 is TGCGCCAGCAGTGAGCAGGGGGGCACTGAAGCTTTCTTT. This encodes CASSEQGGTEAFF.

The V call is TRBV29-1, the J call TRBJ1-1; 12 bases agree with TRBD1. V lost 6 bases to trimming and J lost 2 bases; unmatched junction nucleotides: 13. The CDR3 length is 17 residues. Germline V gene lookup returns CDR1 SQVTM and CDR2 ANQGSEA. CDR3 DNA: TGCAGCGTATCTTCGCCGGGACAGGGGGCGGGAAACACTGAAGCTTTCTTT. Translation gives CSVSSPGQGAGNTEAFF.

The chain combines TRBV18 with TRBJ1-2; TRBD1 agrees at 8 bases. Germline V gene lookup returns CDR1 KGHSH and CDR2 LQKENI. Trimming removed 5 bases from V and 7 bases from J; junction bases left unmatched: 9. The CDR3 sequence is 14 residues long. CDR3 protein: CASSDNIGQGGYTF. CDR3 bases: TGTGCCAGCTCAGACAATATCGGACAGGGTGGCTACACCTTC. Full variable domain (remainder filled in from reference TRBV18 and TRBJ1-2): NAGVMQNPRHLVRRRGQEARLRCSPMKGHSHVYWYRQLPEEGLKFMVYLQKENIIDESGMPKERFSAEFPKEGPSILRIQQVVRGDSAAYFCASSDNIGQGGYTFGSGTRLTVV.

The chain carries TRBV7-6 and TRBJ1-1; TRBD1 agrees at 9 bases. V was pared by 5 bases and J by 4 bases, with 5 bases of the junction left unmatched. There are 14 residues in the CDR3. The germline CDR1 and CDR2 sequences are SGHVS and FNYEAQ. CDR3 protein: CASSPGQGRTEAFF. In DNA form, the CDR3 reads TGTGCCAGCAGCCCGGGACAGGGTCGCACTGAAGCTTTCTTT.

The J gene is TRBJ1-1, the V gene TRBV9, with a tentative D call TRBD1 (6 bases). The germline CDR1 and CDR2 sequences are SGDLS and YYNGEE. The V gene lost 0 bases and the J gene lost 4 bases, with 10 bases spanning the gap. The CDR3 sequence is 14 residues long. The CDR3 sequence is CASSVVGGGTEAFF. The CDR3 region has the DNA TGTGCCAGCAGCGTAGTGGGAGGGGGCACTGAAGCTTTCTTT.

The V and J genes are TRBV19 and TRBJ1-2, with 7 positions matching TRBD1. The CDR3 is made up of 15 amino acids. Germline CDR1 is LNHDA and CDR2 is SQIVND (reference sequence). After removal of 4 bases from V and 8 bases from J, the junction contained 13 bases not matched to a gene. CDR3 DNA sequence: TGTGCCAGTAGTACCCCGGGACAGCCGTTTGTGGGCTACACCTTC. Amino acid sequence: CASSTPGQPFVGYTF. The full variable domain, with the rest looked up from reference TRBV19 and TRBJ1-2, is DGGITQSPKYLFRKEGQNVTLSCEQNLNHDAMYWYRQDPGQGLRLIYYSQIVNDFQKGDIAEGYSVSREKKESFPLTVTSAQKNPTAFYLCASSTPGQPFVGYTFGSGTRLTVV.

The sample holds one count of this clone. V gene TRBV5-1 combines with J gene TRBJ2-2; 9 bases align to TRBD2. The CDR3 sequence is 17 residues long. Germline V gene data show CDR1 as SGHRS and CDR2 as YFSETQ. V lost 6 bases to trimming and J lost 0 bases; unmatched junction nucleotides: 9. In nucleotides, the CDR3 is TGCGCCAGCATGGTAGCGGGGGCCCACGCGAACACCGGGGAGCTGTTTTTT. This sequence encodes CASMVAGAHANTGELFF.

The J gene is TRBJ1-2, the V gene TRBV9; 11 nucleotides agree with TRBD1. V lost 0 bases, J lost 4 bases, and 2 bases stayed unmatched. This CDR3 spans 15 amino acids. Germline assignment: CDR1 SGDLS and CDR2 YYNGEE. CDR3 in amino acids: CASSVGTGGIYGYTF. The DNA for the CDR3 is TGTGCCAGCAGCGTAGGGACAGGGGGCATCTATGGCTACACCTTC.

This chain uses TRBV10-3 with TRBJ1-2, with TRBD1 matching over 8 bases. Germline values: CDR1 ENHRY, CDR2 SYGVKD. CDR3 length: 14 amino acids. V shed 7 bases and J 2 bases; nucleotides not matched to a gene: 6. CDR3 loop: CAITQRQGNYGYTF. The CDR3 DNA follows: TGTGCCATCACTCAGAGACAGGGGAACTATGGCTACACCTTC.

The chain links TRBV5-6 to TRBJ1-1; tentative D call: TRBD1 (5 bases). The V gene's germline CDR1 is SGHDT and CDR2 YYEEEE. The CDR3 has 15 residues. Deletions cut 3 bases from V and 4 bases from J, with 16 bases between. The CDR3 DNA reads TGTGCCAGCAGCTCCCTGGCAGGGCTGGGCACTGAAGCTTTCTTT. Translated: CASSSLAGLGTEAFF.

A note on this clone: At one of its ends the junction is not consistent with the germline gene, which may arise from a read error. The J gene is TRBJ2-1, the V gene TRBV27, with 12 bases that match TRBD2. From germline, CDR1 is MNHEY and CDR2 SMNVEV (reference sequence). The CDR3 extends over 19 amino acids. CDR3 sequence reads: CASSPRLAGVVSSYNEQLF. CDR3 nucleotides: TGTGCCAGCAGTCCCAGACTAGCGGGGGTTGTGAGCTCCTACAATGAGCAGCTCTTC.

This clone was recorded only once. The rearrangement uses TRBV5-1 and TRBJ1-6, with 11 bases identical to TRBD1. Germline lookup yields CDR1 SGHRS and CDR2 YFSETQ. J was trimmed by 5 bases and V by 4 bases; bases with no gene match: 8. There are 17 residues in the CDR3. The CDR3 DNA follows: TGCGCCAGCAGCAGAAGGACAGGGGGCGACAATAATTCACCCCTCCACTTT. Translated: CASSRRTGGDNNSPLHF. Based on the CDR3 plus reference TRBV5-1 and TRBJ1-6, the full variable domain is KAGVTQTPRYLIKTRGQQVTLSCSPISGHRSVSWYQQTPGQGLQFLFEYFSETQRNKGNFPGRFSGRQFSNSRSEMNVSTLELGDSALYLCASSRRTGGDNNSPLHFGNGTRLTVT.

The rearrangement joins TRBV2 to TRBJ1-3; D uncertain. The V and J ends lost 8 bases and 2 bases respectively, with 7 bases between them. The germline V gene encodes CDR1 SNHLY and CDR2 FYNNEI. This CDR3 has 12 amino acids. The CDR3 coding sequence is TGTGCCAGCGACGAGGCTGGAAACACCATATATTTT. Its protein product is CASDEAGNTIYF.

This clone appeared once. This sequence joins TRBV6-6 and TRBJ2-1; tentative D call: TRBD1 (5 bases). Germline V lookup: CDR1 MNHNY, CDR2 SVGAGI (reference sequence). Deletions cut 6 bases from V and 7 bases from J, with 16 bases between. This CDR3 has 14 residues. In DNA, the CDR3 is TGTGCCAGCAGACCATCGACAGCTACAAATGAGCAGTTCTTC. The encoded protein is CASRPSTATNEQFF.

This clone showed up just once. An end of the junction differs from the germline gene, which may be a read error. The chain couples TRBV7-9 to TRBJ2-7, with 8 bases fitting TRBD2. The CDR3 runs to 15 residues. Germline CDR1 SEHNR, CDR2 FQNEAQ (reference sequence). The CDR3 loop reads CSSSPGLSGGNEQYF. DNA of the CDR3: TGTTCCAGCAGCCCGGGACTATCGGGGGGGAACGAGCAGTACTTC.

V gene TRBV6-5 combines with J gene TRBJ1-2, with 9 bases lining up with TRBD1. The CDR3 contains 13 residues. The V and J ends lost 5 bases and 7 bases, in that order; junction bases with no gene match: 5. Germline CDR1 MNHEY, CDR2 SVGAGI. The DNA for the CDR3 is TGTGCCAGCAGTCCCCGGACAGGGGCTGGCTACACCTTC. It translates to CASSPRTGAGYTF.

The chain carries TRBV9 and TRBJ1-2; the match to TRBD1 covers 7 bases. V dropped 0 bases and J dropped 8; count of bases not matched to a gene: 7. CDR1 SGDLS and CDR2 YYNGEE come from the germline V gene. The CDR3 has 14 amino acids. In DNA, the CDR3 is TGTGCCAGCAGCGTAGCGATCACAGGGGACGGCTACACCTTC. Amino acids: CASSVAITGDGYTF.

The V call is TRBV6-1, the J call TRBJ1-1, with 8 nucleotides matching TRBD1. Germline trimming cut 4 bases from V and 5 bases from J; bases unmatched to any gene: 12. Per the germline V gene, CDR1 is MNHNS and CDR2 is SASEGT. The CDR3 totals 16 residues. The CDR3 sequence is CASSAMGTGTGTEAFF. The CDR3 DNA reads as TGTGCCAGCAGTGCTATGGGGACAGGAACTGGAACTGAAGCTTTCTTT.

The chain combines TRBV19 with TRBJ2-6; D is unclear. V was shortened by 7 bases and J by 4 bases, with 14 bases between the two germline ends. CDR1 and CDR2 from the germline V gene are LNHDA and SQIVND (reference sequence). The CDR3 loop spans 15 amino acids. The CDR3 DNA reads TGTGCCAGTACCAAAGGCAGCGCCGGGGCCAACGTCCTGACTTTC. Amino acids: CASTKGSAGANVLTF. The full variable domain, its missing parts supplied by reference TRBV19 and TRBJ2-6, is DGGITQSPKYLFRKEGQNVTLSCEQNLNHDAMYWYRQDPGQGLRLIYYSQIVNDFQKGDIAEGYSVSREKKESFPLTVTSAQKNPTAFYLCASTKGSAGANVLTFGAGSRLTVL.

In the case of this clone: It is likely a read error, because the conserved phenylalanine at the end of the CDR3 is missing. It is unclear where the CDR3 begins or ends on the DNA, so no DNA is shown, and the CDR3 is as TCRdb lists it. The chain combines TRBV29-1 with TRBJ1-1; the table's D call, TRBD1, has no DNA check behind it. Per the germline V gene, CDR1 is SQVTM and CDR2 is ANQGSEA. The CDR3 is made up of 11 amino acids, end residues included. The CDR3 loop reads CSVEGQGRIAL.

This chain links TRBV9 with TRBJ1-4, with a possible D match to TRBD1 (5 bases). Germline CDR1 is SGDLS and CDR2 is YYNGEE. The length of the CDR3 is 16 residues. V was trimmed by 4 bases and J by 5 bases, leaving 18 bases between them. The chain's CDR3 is CASSFQGIGENEKLFF. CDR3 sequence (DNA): TGTGCCAGCAGCTTCCAGGGAATTGGGGAAAATGAAAAACTGTTTTTT.

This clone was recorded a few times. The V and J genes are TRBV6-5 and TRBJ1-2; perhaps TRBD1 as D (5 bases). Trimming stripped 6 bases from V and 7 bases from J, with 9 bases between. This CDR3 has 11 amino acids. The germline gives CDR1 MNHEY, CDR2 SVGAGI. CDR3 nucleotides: TGTGCCAGCAGGGGGGAGGGTGGCTACACCTTC. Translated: CASRGEGGYTF.

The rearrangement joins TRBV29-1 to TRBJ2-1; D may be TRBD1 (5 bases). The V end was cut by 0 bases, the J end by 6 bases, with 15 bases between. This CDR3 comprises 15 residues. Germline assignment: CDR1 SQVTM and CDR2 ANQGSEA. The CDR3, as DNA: TGCAGCGTTGAAGATCAGGGTCTCCTAGTCAATGAGCAGTTCTTC. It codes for CSVEDQGLLVNEQFF.

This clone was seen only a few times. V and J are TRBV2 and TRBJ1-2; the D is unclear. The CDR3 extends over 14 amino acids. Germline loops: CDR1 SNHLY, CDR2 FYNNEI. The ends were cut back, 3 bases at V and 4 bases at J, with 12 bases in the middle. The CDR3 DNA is TGTGCCAGCAGTGACGATCGGAGTTCCTATGGCTACACCTTC. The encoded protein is CASSDDRSSYGYTF.

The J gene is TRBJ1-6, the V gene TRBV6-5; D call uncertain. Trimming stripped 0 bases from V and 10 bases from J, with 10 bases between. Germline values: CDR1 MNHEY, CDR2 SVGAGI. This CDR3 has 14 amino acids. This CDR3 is CASSYSAKQSPLHF. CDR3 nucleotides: TGTGCCAGCAGTTACTCGGCAAAACAGTCACCCCTCCACTTT.

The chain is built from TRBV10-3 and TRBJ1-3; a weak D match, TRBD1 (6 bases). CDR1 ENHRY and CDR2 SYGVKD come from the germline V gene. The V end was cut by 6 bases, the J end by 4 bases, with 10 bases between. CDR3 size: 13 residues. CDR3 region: CAIRQGSGNTIYF. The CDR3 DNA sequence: TGTGCCATCAGACAGGGTAGCGGAAACACCATATATTTT.

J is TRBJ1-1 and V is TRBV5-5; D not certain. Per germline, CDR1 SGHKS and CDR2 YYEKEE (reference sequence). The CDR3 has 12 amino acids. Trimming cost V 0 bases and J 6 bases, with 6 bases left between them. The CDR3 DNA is TGTGCCAGCAGCTTGGATAGCCCTGAAGCTTTCTTT. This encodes CASSLDSPEAFF.

The CDR3 DNA is TGTGCCAGCAGTCGGGACAGGGGGCCTGGAAACACCATATATTTT. It codes for CASSRDRGPGNTIYF. V gene TRBV2 combines with J gene TRBJ1-3; 12 bases map to TRBD1. CDR1 is SNHLY, CDR2 FYNNEI, per germline. The J segment lost 2 bases and the V segment lost 5 bases, leaving 1 base of the junction unmatched. The CDR3 has 15 residues.

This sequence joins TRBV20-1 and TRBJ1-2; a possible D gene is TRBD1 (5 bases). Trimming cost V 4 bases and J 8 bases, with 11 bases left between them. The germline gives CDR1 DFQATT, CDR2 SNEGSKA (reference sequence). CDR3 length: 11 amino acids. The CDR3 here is CSATQDIGYTF. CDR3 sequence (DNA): TGCAGTGCTACACAGGACATCGGCTACACCTTC.